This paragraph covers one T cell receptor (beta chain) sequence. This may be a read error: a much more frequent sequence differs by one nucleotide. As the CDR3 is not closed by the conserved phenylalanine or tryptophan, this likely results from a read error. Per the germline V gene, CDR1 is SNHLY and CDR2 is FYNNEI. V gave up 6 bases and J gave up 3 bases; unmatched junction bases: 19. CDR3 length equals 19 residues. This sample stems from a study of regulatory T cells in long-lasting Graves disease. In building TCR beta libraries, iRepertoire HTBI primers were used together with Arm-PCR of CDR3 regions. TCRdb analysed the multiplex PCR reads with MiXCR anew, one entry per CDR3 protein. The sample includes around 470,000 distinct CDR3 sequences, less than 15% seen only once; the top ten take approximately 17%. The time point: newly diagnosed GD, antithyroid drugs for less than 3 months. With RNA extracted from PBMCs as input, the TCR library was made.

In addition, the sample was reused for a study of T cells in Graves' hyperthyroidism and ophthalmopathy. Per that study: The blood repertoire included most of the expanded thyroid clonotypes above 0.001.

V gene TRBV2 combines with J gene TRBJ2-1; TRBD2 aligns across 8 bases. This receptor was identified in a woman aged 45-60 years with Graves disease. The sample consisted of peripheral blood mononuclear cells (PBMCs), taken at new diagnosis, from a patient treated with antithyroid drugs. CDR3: CASSAAGTRVFSVYNEQFL. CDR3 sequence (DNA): TGTGCCAGCAGCGCCGCCGGGACTAGGGTATTCTCGGTCTACAATGAGCAGTTCCTC.